This T cell receptor beta chain was identified in a study of blood T cell repertoires in COVID-19 (dated by TCRdb to between 2020 and 2021). Looking at the study overall: Collaborator samples came from the United States, Italy and Spain and covered acute and convalescent phases of COVID-19. The material from the prospective study consisted of cDNA or gDNA derived from T cells, B-cell-depleted T cells, or PBMCs. Deeply sampled blood TCRbeta repertoires from subjects exposed to, actively infected with, or recovered from COVID-19 were included in the dataset. The repertoires were released in a freely available public database meant as a resource for research on the immune response to SARS-CoV-2. Samples were obtained from the ongoing ImmuneRACE study (first 160 participants) and from over 1,000 subjects provided by 6 global collaborators. Nearly every sample came with metadata listing a de-identified subject ID, COVID-19 status, age in years and sex. Where HLA class I and class II types were available, the types were taken from metadata supplied by the sample provider, not from assay-based typing. Study-level results and caveats: How much clinical and demographic metadata was included differed by source and by participant, and the metadata was provided uncurated.

Comment on this clone: The specificity of this receptor is unknown. No much larger clone exists at a distance of one base, and base qualities are not known.

CDR1 and CDR2 are read off the germline V gene as SGHVS and FNYEAQ. V loses 0 bases, J loses 4 bases, and the germline ends lie 15 bases apart. Its CDR3 holds 17 amino acids, cysteine through phenylalanine. This entry keeps only the CDR3 DNA: 51 bases, framed from base 1. Collaborating institutions collected whole blood in K2EDTA tubes following their own protocols. Collaborator samples were shipped for TCRbeta analysis as frozen whole blood, isolated PBMCs, or DNA extracted from either sample type. TCRbeta CDR3 regions were amplified from genomic DNA using the immunoSEQ Assay, a bias-controlled multiplex PCR. Per the source publication's procedure: Within the assay, amplification of reference gene primers was used to estimate how many nucleated cells each sample contained. To quantify the absolute abundance of each unique TCRbeta CDR3 rearrangement, sequence reads were collapsed and filtered. For each sample, productive Simpson clonality was calculated by taking the square root of Simpson's diversity index across productive rearrangements. The table comes from immuneACCESS by way of TCRdb, which keeps in-frame sequences with V and J called. Part of the clones is missing from these tables; in studies checked, under half for an unresolved V gene and the rest for unknown reasons. Clone size and V and J calls were adopted from that table, with D and trimming inferred from the DNA. The sample table holds roughly 350,000 clones, of which approximately 81% were seen once. About 3.6% of the sample belongs to the ten largest clones.

This sequence was found in a woman between 18 and 29 years old with acute or convalescent COVID-19. The sample comprised peripheral blood. This sequence uses TRBV7-6 and TRBJ2-2; TRBD1 could be the D gene, as 6 bases match. The DNA reads as follows: TGTGCCAGCAGCTTAGCCTTCGGGGACATGTCCACCGGGGAGCTGTTTTTT. It specifies CASSLAFGDMSTGELFF.